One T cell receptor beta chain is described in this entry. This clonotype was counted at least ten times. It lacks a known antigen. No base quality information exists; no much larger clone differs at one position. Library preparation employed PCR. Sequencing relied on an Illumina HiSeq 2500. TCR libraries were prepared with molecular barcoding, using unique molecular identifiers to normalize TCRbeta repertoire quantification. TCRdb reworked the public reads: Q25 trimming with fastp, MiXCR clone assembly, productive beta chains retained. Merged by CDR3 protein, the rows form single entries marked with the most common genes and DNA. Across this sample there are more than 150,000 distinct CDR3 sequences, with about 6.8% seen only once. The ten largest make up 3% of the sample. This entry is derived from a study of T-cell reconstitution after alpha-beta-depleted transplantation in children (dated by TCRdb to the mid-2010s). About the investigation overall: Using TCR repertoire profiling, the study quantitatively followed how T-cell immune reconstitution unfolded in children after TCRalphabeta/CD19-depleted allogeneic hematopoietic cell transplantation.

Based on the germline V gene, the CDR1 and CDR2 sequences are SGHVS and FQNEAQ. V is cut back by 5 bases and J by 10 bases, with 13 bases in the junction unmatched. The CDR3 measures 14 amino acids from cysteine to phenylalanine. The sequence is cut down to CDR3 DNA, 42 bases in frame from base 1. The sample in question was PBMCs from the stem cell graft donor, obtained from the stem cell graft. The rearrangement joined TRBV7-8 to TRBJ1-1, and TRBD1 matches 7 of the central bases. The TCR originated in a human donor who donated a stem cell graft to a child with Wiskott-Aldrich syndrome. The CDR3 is CASSTGQPPLVAFF. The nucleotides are TGTGCCAGCAGCACGGGACAGCCACCTTTGGTAGCTTTCTTT.